This record looks at one TCR beta chain sequence and its context. Its specificity is not known. The data derive from a study of identical twins. Study-wide results and caveats: Out-of-frame beta chain sequences displayed weaker excess sharing between twins.

TCRdb analysed the 5' RACE reads with MiXCR anew, one entry per CDR3 protein. The repertoire holds hundreds of thousands of distinct CDR3 sequences, with 10% to 15% as singletons. These data were likewise used in another study, on yellow fever vaccine responses in identical twins.

Input material: CD8+ T cells sorted from blood. The TCR comes from a woman between 18 and 29 years old in good health.

CDR3 sequence reads: CSVWGRGPSKNIQYF. CDR3 nucleotide sequence: TGCAGCGTTTGGGGGAGGGGCCCTTCCAAAAACATTCAGTACTTC. J is TRBJ2-4 and V is TRBV29-1; 7 positions match TRBD2. Per germline, CDR1 SQVTM and CDR2 ANQGSEA. Trimming removed 5 bases from V and 2 bases from J; junction bases left unmatched: 9. This CDR3 is 15 amino acids long.